Described below is a single T cell receptor (beta chain) sequence and its context. Other DNA sequences in the sample encode the same CDR3. This record belongs to a study of control samples from healthy donors and cancer patients. Repertoires were generated with immunoSEQ multiplex PCR, while TCRdb's copy carries only in-frame clones and drops some. The sample shows about 55,000 clones, about 96% of them seen only once. J gave up 6 bases and V 6 bases, and 4 bases lay outside the gene matches. Germline V gene lookup returns CDR1 SNHLY and CDR2 FYNNEI. The CDR3 has 12 amino acids. The specimen sequenced was blood. This sequence joins TRBV2 and TRBJ1-2; 7 bases are a match to TRBD1. This sequence was found in a woman aged 18 to 35 in good health. The CDR3 region has the DNA TGTGCCAGCAGGGGGGACAGAGATGGCTACACCTTC. It codes for CASRGDRDGYTF.